One sample yielded the 8 T cell receptor beta chains listed below, sequenced in a study of spatial heterogeneity in lung cancer. TCRdb recomputed calls from the 5' RACE reads with MiXCR, one row per CDR3 protein. This repertoire shows around 30,000 distinct CDR3 sequences, more than 8% found once; its top ten account for about 36%. Time point reported: sample taken at primary tumor resection. Whole RNA, which was extracted from tumor, nontumor lung tissue or frozen PBMC, was sequenced without any cell sorting. Sequenced material: PBMCs, taken at surgery. These receptors originate from a female donor with early-stage non-small cell lung cancer.

Many counts were recorded for this clonotype. The chain carries TRBV7-6 and TRBJ1-5; 9 bases fit TRBD1. Trimming at V came to 4 bases and at J to 5 bases, leaving 9 bases not matched to a gene. From germline, CDR1 is SGHVS and CDR2 FNYEAQ. The CDR3 loop spans 16 amino acids. The DNA for the CDR3 is TGTGCCAGCAGCTCTTGGACAGGGGCGAGGGATCAGCCCCAGCATTTT. Its protein is CASSSWTGARDQPQHF.

Many counts were recorded for this clonotype. This CDR3 reads CASSPVGTDTQYF. The CDR3, as DNA: TGTGCCAGCAGCCCCGTCGGCACAGATACGCAGTATTTT. The gene calls are TRBV11-2 and TRBJ2-3; D uncertain. V lost 5 bases and J 1 base, leaving 7 bases between the germline ends. The CDR3 spans 13 residues. In germline, CDR1 is SGHAT, CDR2 FQNNGV.

In this sample, this clonotype turned up many times. The rearrangement uses TRBV28 and TRBJ2-7; TRBD2 matches at 10 bases. The V gene's germline CDR1 is MDHEN and CDR2 SYDVKM. V lost 6 bases and J lost 0; bases outside the gene matches: 8. The length of the CDR3 is 16 residues. The CDR3 sequence: CASRSMTSGSSYEQYF. CDR3 sequence (DNA): TGTGCCAGCAGGTCCATGACTAGCGGGTCCTCCTACGAGCAGTACTTC.

This clonotype was detected a few times. The chain joins TRBV10-3 to TRBJ2-5, with 9 bases identical to TRBD2. The J segment lost 5 bases and the V segment lost 6 bases, leaving 4 bases of the junction unmatched. This CDR3 comprises 13 residues. Per germline, CDR1 ENHRY and CDR2 SYGVKD. The CDR3 reads CAIRGLAGETQYF. CDR3 DNA sequence: TGTGCCATCAGGGGACTAGCTGGGGAGACCCAGTACTTC.

The chain uses TRBV12-3 or TRBV12-4 and TRBJ1-5; a possible D gene is TRBD1 (6 bases). Deletions cut 6 bases from V and 7 bases from J, with 16 bases between. This CDR3 has 14 amino acids. CDR3 amino acids: CASSNTGKNQPQHF. The CDR3 DNA reads as TGTGCCAGCAGCAATACAGGGAAGAACCAGCCCCAGCATTTT.

This clonotype has just one count. The J gene is TRBJ1-6, the V gene TRBV12-3 or TRBV12-4; no reliable D call. V lost 2 bases to trimming and J lost 8 bases, with 7 bases between them. The CDR3 runs 13 residues. The CDR3 nucleotides read TGTGCCAGCAGTTTATTTAGAGATTCACCCCTCCACTTT. Translating it yields CASSLFRDSPLHF.

The chain links TRBV28 to TRBJ2-4, with 7 bases aligning to TRBD1. Per germline, CDR1 MDHEN and CDR2 SYDVKM. The CDR3 is made up of 15 amino acids. After removal of 3 bases from V and 2 bases from J, the junction contained 4 bases not matched to a gene. In DNA, the CDR3 is TGTGCCAGCAGTTTCGAGGACAGGACCAAAAACATTCAGTACTTC. Its translation: CASSFEDRTKNIQYF.

This clonotype was observed at least ten times. The chain is built from TRBV29-1 and TRBJ2-2, with 9 bases that match TRBD2. With 6 bases clipped from V and 6 bases from J, the junction kept 8 bases outside the gene matches. The germline V gene has CDR1 SQVTM and CDR2 ANQGSEA. This CDR3 contains 14 residues. CDR3 bases: TGCAGCGTACTTAGCGGGAGAAGCGCCGGGGAGCTGTTTTTT. Its protein product is CSVLSGRSAGELFF.